This T cell receptor beta chain is drawn from a study of T cells in Graves' hyperthyroidism and ophthalmopathy. In the study overall: The initial diagnosis was the point when peripheral blood was collected, ahead of any treatment.

General observations from the study: Within blood appeared most thyroid clonotypes that had expanded above 0.001.

This clonotype was counted many times. Its antigen is not identified. Researchers took RNA transcripts and amplified the TCR beta CDR3 regions from them. Initially, a first-round RT-PCR of the TCR CDR3 employed the HTBI primer set. TCRdb independently ran MiXCR on the multiplex PCR reads; one entry per CDR3 protein. Here the sample spans 500,000 or so distinct CDR3 sequences, more than 15% being singletons. Input material: blood. This receptor was taken from a woman under 30 with Graves' ophthalmopathy.

DNA of the CDR3: TGTGCCAGCAGTCAACAGGGGTATCAGCCCCAGCATTTT. Translating it yields CASSQQGYQPQHF. The rearrangement uses TRBV6-2 or TRBV6-3 and TRBJ1-5; 7 bases are a match to TRBD1. The V gene's germline CDR1 is MNHEY and CDR2 SVGEGT. The trim removed 5 bases at V and 5 bases at J, leaving 3 bases unmatched. The CDR3 is 13 residues long.